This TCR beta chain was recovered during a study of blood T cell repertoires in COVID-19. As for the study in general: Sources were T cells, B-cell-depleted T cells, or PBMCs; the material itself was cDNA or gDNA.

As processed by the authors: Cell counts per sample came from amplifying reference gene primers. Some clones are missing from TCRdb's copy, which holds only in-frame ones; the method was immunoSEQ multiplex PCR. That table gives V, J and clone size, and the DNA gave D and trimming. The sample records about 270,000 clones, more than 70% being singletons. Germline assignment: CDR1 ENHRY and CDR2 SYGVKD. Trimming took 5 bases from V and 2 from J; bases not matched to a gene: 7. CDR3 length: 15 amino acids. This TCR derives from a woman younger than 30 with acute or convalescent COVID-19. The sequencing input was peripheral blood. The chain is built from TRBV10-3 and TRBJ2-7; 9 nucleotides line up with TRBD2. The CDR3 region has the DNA TGTGCCATCAGTTTTAGCGGGAGTAGCACCTACGAGCAGTACTTC. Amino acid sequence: CAISFSGSSTYEQYF.